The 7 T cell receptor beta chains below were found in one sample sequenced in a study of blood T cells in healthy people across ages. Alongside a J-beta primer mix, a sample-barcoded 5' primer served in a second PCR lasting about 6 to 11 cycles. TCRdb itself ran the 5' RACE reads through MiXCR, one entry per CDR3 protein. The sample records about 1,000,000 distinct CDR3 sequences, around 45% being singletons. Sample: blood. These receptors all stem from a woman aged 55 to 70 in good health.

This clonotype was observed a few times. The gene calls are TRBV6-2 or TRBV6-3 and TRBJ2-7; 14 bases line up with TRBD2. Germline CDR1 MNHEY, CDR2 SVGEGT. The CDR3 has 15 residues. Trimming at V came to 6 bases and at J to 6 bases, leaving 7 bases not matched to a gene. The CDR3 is CASSLGLAGGFEQYF. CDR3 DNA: TGTGCCAGCAGCCTCGGACTAGCGGGAGGCTTCGAGCAGTACTTC.

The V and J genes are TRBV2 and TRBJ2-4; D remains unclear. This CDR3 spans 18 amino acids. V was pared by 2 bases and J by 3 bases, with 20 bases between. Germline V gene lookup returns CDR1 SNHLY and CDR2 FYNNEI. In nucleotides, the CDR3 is TGTGCCAGCAGTGAAAGGGCGTTCCCCACCCTAGGCAAAAACATTCAGTACTTC. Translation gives CASSERAFPTLGKNIQYF.

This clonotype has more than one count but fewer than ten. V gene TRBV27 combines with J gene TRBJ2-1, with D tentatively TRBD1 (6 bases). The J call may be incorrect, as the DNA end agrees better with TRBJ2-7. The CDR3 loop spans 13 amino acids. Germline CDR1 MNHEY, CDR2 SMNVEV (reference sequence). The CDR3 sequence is CASSFGQNNEQYF. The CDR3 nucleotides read TGTGCCAGCAGTTTTGGACAGAACAATGAGCAGTACTTC.

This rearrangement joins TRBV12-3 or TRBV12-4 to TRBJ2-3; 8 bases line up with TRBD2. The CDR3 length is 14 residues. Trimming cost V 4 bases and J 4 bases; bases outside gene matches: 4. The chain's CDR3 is CASSSTAGADTQYF. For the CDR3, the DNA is TGTGCCAGCAGTTCCACAGCGGGGGCAGATACGCAGTATTTT.

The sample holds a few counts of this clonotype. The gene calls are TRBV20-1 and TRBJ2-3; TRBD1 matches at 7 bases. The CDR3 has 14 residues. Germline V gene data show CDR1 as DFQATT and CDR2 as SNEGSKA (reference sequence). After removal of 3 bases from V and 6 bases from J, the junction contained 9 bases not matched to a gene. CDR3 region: CSASPKTGFDTQYF. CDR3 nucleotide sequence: TGCAGTGCTAGCCCCAAGACAGGGTTCGATACGCAGTATTTT.

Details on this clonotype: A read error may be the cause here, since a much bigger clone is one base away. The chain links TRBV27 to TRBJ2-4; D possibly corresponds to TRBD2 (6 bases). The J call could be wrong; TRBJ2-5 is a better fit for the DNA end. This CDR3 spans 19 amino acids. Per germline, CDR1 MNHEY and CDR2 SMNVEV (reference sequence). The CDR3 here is CASSLMARGCAGVQETQYF. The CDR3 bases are TGTGCCAGCAGTTTAATGGCCCGGGGGTGCGCGGGCGTCCAAGAGACCCAGTACTTC.

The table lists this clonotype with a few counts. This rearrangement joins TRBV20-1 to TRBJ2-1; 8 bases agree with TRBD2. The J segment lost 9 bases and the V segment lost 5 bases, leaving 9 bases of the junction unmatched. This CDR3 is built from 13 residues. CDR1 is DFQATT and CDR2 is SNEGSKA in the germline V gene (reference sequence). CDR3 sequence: CSASTSALAEQFF. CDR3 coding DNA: TGCAGTGCTTCGACTAGCGCCTTGGCTGAGCAGTTCTTC.